This T cell receptor (beta chain) is drawn from a study of beta chain features in type 1 diabetes. On the study more broadly: Age and gender were similar between patients and healthy donors, as were cell yields. General study findings and limits: Among patients, naive, central memory and Treg TCRB repertoires appeared more similar than among healthy donors. Whether HLA type affects TCRB rearrangement stayed undetermined in the present work. Moderate yet significant TCRB CDR3 shortening was seen in Type 1 diabetes patients in all four CD4+ subsets.

Sorting of CD4+ naive, central memory, regulatory and stem cell-like memory cells was performed via CD45RO/CCR7/CD25/CD127/CD95/CD27. As every portion of the isolated RNA was reverse transcribed, the sequencing read expressed TCRB transcripts. Using immunoSEQ multiplex PCR, the repertoire was profiled, and TCRdb retains in-frame clones only, with some absent. The profile shows 300,000 to 400,000 clones, 7% to 10% of them singletons. With regard to this clone: As yet, its antigen is unknown.

The ends lost 1 base at V and 5 bases at J; junction bases unmatched: 5. Germline V lookup: CDR1 GTSNPN, CDR2 SVGIG (reference sequence). The CDR3 is 14 amino acids. The receptor comes from a man aged 25-45 years with type 1 diabetes. The chain uses TRBV30 and TRBJ1-5, with 7 bases identical to TRBD1. Sequenced material: central memory CD4+ T cells from blood. The CDR3 spells CAWSGAGGDQPQHF. CDR3 nucleotides: TGTGCCTGGAGTGGGGCAGGGGGTGATCAGCCCCAGCATTTT.